This TCR beta chain was found in a study of shared clonotypes between healthy human individuals. At deep level, the assay was performed. Sorted subsets were amplified in replicate PCRs using approximately 200 ng DNA, around 30,000 T cell genomes. Sequencing was performed with immunoSEQ multiplex PCR; in TCRdb, only in-frame clones are kept and a portion is missing. The data show some 1,900,000 clones, around 96% seen once. Concerning this clone: Its antigen is not known.

CD8 cells regarded as naive lacked CD45RO, were positively chosen for CCR7, and omitted terminally differentiated effector memory CD45RA+ cells. Study-level points and caveats: Sharing of clonotypes among donors was expected to vary with sequencing depth.

Germline CDR1 is SGHRS and CDR2 is YFSETQ. The CDR3 runs to 16 residues. The ends lost 0 bases at V and 3 bases at J; junction bases unmatched: 6. The sequenced material came from naive CD8+ T cells sorted from blood. This clonotype was obtained from a man aged 18 to 29 in good health. This chain uses TRBV5-1 with TRBJ1-1; 9 bases agree with TRBD1. CDR3 amino acids: CASSLGRTGDYTEAFF. In DNA form, the CDR3 reads TGCGCCAGCAGCTTGGGTCGGACAGGGGACTACACTGAAGCTTTCTTT.